Sequencing of this T cell receptor (beta chain) was carried out in a study of human T cells and chemical hapten exposure (dated by TCRdb to the early 2020s). Turning to the overall study: For sensitization, 2% DPC in acetone was applied to a roughly 2 cm by roughly 2 cm area of upper inner arm skin. Throughout the study period of approximately 23 weeks, patients also received therapeutic DPC doses to the scalp every week. Patch testing was done on the upper back using Finn chambers containing 0.01% DPC, and results were scored after 6 days according to International Contact Dermatitis Research Group standards. The patient cohort, mostly female, included alopecia areata with under or over 50% scalp involvement, alopecia totalis and alopecia universalis. Libraries were pooled for sequencing, and variation in per-sample TCR yields was attributed mainly to small differences in library volumes within the pool. The study tracked peripheral blood TCR repertoire changes in vivo during primary and secondary sensitization to the hapten diphenylcyclopropenone (DPC) in alopecia patients. Blood samples were taken from patients before sensitization (week 0) and at 2, 6 and about 24 weeks after DPC sensitization. Some 29 alopecia patients gave blood for TCR sequencing at one to four time points (pre-sensitization, 2, 6 and 24 weeks).

The method behind the library was RACE. Instrument used: NextSeq 500. During library preparation, unique molecular identifiers were attached to individual cDNA molecules so that TCRs could be counted in a quantitative, reproducible way. From each blood RNA sample, both TCR alpha and TCR beta chains were sequenced. As for the original processing: Samples had a median of around 92,000 TCRs, with a range from roughly 23,224 to 750,000. V, J and CDR3 annotation of the TCR reads was carried out using the Decombinator software suite. To make PS versus PT1 abundance plots, every sample was subsampled to the same number of TCRs (28,000). TCRs were defined as expanded if absent before sensitization and observed at least eight times at the 2-week time point. Using fastp at Q25 and MiXCR, TCRdb reprocessed the public reads and kept productive beta chains. A single entry per CDR3 protein holds the most common genes and DNA from its merged rows. The V and J calls were not made by the authors but by TCRdb's processing. This sample holds more than 250,000 distinct CDR3 sequences; around 7.7% were observed only once. The ten largest account for less than 1.5% of the sample.

This specimen's time point label, interpreted: pre-sensitization, week 0. The treatment or condition label corresponds to: therapeutic diphenylcyclopropenone sensitization with weekly scalp DPC. At every patch-test visit, the blood draw took place before the patch test was put on. Patients were eligible if aged 18 to 70, diagnosed with alopecia and judged suitable for DPC therapy, and pregnant patients were excluded. Total RNA was extracted from unfractionated whole blood collected in Tempus Blood RNA tubes. Turning to this clonotype: Its antigen target is currently unknown. Within one base of it there is no much larger clone, and no base qualities were kept.

What the research found in general, with its limitations: Repeated subsampling changed both the strength of the expansion versus patch-test correlation and the threshold at which that correlation became significant. Significantly more large CDR3 similarity clusters were formed by expanded TCRs than by pre-sensitization or healthy control sets, consistent with antigen-driven responses. The number of PT1 expanded TCRs positively correlated with patch test score, significant at thresholds 8, 16 and 32 but not 4. The number of TCRs above 1 in 1000 frequency did not change with DPC sensitization; there was no evidence of global repertoire structure alterations. Because every patient had alopecia, a presumed autoimmune disease, the patients' immune response might differ from that of healthy individuals.

The V end loses 2 bases and the J end loses 4 bases, and a stretch of 17 bases separates them. Inclusive of the bounding cysteine and phenylalanine, the CDR3 is 16 residues long. The kept DNA is CDR3 alone, 48 bases in frame from the first base. Taken from the germline V gene, the CDR1 and CDR2 loops are KGHSH and LQKENI. The sample in question was whole blood, obtained in connection with sensitization to the hapten diphenylcyclopropenone (DPC). This chain is built from TRBV18 and TRBJ2-5; D gene: possibly TRBD1, on 6 matching bases. This TCR was sampled from a man in his late teens or twenties with alopecia areata. Some clones in this sample may be carry-over from other donors' samples. Here the CDR3 is given as CASSPVAQGYIETQYF. The sequenced DNA is TGTGCCAGCTCACCAGTCGCCCAGGGGTATATAGAGACCCAGTACTTC.